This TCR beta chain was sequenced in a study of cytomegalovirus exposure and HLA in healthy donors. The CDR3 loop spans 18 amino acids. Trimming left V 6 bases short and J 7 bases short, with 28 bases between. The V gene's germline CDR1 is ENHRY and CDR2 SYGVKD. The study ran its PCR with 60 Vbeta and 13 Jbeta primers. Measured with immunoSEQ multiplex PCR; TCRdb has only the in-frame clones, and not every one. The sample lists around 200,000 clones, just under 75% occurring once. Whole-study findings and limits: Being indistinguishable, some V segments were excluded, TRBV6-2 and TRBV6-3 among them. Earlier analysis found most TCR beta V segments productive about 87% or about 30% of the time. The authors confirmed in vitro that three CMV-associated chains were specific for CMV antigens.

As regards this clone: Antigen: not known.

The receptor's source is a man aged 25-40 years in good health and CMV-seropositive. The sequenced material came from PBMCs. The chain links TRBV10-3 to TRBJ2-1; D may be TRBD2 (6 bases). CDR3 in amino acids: CAIRGPRDSEVLGNEQFF. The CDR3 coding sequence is TGTGCCATCAGGGGCCCTCGGGACTCGGAGGTACTTGGGAATGAGCAGTTCTTC.